This is a list of T cell receptor beta chains from one sample in a study of blood T cells in healthy people across ages. TCRdb independently ran MiXCR on the 5' RACE reads; one entry per CDR3 protein. The table has some 750,000 distinct CDR3 sequences, around a fifth seen once. Sequenced sample: blood. The source is a man between 65 and 85 years old in good health. Each CDR3 is given with its conserved first and last residue. A D gene is named only where the DNA matches it firmly. The listing skips clone size in some rows; elsewhere it reads once, few, many or a size class.

size	J	V	D	CDR3	DNA
few	TRBJ2-1	TRBV9	.	CASSLQEGRSNEQFF	TGTGCCAGCAGCCTTCAGGAGGGCCGTTCCAATGAGCAGTTCTTC
.	TRBJ2-7	TRBV14	TRBD1	CASSSPGQGRREQYF	TGTGCCAGCAGCTCTCCGGGACAGGGAAGGCGCGAGCAGTACTTC
.	TRBJ1-1	TRBV6-1	.	CASSPMSGTGNTEAFF	TGTGCCAGCAGCCCCATGAGCGGGACTGGGAACACTGAAGCTTTCTTT
few	TRBJ2-1	TRBV7-2	.	CASSPNGLGDNEQFF	TGTGCCAGCAGCCCCAATGGGCTAGGGGACAATGAGCAGTTCTTC
.	TRBJ1-5	TRBV29-1	.	CSVKGGGSSNQPQHF	TGCAGCGTTAAAGGGGGGGGATCGAGCAATCAGCCCCAGCATTTT
few	TRBJ1-1	TRBV5-1	.	CASSLAQGPNTEAFF	TGCGCCAGCAGCTTGGCCCAGGGGCCGAACACTGAAGCTTTCTTT
few	TRBJ2-1	TRBV24-1	.	CATCSVGPDTSEQFF	TGTGCCACCTGTAGCGTGGGACCGGACACAAGTGAGCAGTTCTTC
.	TRBJ1-2	TRBV13	TRBD1	CASSDFRTGSGYTF	TGTGCCAGCAGCGATTTCCGGACAGGGAGCGGATACACCTTC
few	TRBJ1-5	TRBV28	.	CASRAGHTDQPQHF	TGTGCCAGCAGGGCGGGACACACTGATCAGCCCCAGCATTTT
.	TRBJ2-5	TRBV18	.	CASSPLRGGTQETQYF	TGTGCCAGCTCACCTCTCCGCGGGGGCACGCAAGAGACCCAGTACTTC
.	TRBJ1-1	TRBV19	.	CASSEGFNTEAFF	TGTGCCAGTAGTGAGGGGTTTAACACTGAAGCTTTCTTT
few	TRBJ2-5	TRBV5-8	.	CASIPRITGSEQYF	TGTGCCAGCATCCCTCGAATTACAGGGTCGGAGCAGTACTTC
few	TRBJ2-2	TRBV29-1	.	CSVEISGVRTGELFF	TGCAGCGTTGAGATTTCTGGGGTCCGAACCGGGGAGCTGTTTTTT
.	TRBJ2-7	TRBV14	TRBD2	CASSQGWGGYEQYF	TGTGCCAGCAGCCAAGGCTGGGGGGGTTACGAGCAGTACTTC
.	TRBJ2-3	TRBV24-1	TRBD1	CATSARDRGFDDTQYF	TGTGCCACCAGTGCCCGGGACAGGGGGTTTGATGATACGCAGTATTTT
.	TRBJ2-7	TRBV4-1	.	CASSQLGVTYNEQYF	TGCGCCAGCAGCCAACTGGGGGTAACTTACAACGAGCAGTACTTC
few	TRBJ2-4	TRBV6-2/TRBV6-3	.	CASSYTRDLAKNIQYF	TGTGCCAGCAGTTACACGCGAGACCTAGCCAAAAACATTCAGTACTTC
.	TRBJ2-3	TRBV21-1	.	CASTDSGGDTQYF	TGTGCCAGCACGGATAGCGGGGGAGATACGCAGTATTTT
.	TRBJ2-7	TRBV20-1	TRBD1	CSAAPQEPDRGTYEQYF	TGCAGTGCAGCCCCCCAGGAACCCGACAGGGGAACCTACGAGCAGTACTTC
.	TRBJ2-1	TRBV5-1	.	CASSLFYSGNEQFF	TGCGCCAGCAGCTTGTTTTATTCCGGCAATGAGCAGTTCTTC
.	TRBJ2-2	TRBV5-1	.	CASSLVPWQTGELFF	TGCGCCAGCAGCTTGGTACCTTGGCAAACCGGGGAGCTGTTTTTT
few	TRBJ2-5	TRBV28	TRBD2	CASSRFSGGGEETQYF	TGTGCCAGCTCCCGGTTTAGCGGGGGGGGAGAAGAGACCCAGTACTTC
few	TRBJ2-5	TRBV20-1	.	CSARGELGGETQYF	TGCAGTGCTAGGGGTGAACTAGGAGGCGAGACCCAGTACTTC
many	TRBJ2-2	TRBV12-3/TRBV12-4	TRBD2	CASSSRQGLGLAGDGGTGELFF	TGTGCCAGCAGTTCCCGACAGGGCTTAGGACTAGCGGGAGACGGGGGGACCGGGGAGCTGTTTTTT
.	TRBJ2-3	TRBV24-1	.	CATSDPLQGGPDTQYF	TGTGCCACCAGTGATCCCTTACAGGGAGGTCCAGATACGCAGTATTTT
.	TRBJ1-5	TRBV12-3/TRBV12-4	.	CASSLGAGAHQPQHF	TGTGCCAGCAGTTTGGGGGCAGGGGCGCATCAGCCCCAGCATTTT
.	TRBJ2-7	TRBV5-1	TRBD1	CASSSDRGWGSYEQYF	TGCGCCAGCAGCTCCGACAGGGGGTGGGGTTCCTACGAGCAGTACTTC
few	TRBJ1-6	TRBV9	.	CASSVGESPLHF	TGTGCCAGCAGCGTAGGAGAATCACCCCTCCACTTT
.	TRBJ2-3	TRBV9	TRBD1	CASSIEGGLSDTQYF	TGTGCCAGCAGCATAGAAGGGGGCCTCAGTGATACGCAGTATTTT
few	TRBJ2-7	TRBV28	TRBD2	CASSPGLAGGSTYEQYF	TGTGCCAGCAGTCCCGGACTAGCGGGAGGGTCGACCTACGAGCAGTACTTC
few	TRBJ2-3	TRBV9	.	CASSVRPAGDTQYF	TGTGCCAGCAGCGTAAGGCCCGCTGGAGATACGCAGTATTTT
many	TRBJ2-5	TRBV4-1	.	CASSQELRRSVIETQYF	TGCGCCAGCAGCCAAGAATTGAGGAGGAGTGTTATCGAGACCCAGTACTTC
many	TRBJ2-3	TRBV24-1	.	CATSDLAGTDTQYF	TGTGCCACCAGTGATTTGGCCGGCACAGATACGCAGTATTTT
.	TRBJ1-2	TRBV3-1	TRBD1	CASSLRDRRHGYTF	TGTGCCAGCAGCCTGCGGGACAGGAGACATGGCTACACCTTC
many	TRBJ1-4	TRBV7-8	.	CASKGGPTNEKLFF	TGTGCCAGCAAGGGGGGTCCAACTAATGAAAAACTGTTTTTT
.	TRBJ2-7	TRBV5-1	TRBD2	CASSLVSGESYEQYF	TGCGCCAGCAGCTTGGTTAGCGGGGAGTCCTACGAGCAGTACTTC
.	TRBJ2-3	TRBV4-3	.	CASSQEEGRGVADTQYF	TGCGCCAGCAGCCAAGAAGAGGGTCGGGGAGTTGCAGATACGCAGTATTTT
few	TRBJ1-2	TRBV12-3/TRBV12-4	.	CASRENRDPYGYTF	TGTGCCAGCAGGGAAAACAGAGACCCCTATGGCTACACCTTC
.	TRBJ2-1	TRBV6-5	.	CASSYALAEYNEQFF	TGTGCCAGCAGTTATGCACTAGCCGAATACAATGAGCAGTTCTTC
.	TRBJ2-1	TRBV18	TRBD2	CASLFLAGVDEQFF	TGTGCCAGCCTGTTTCTAGCGGGGGTGGATGAGCAGTTCTTC
.	TRBJ1-4	TRBV18	TRBD1	CASSARQGINEKLFF	TGTGCCAGCTCAGCCCGACAGGGGATTAATGAAAAACTGTTTTTT
few	TRBJ1-4	TRBV6-6	.	CASSPGGMGVKLFF	TGTGCCAGCAGCCCCGGCGGGATGGGGGTAAAACTGTTTTTT
.	TRBJ2-3	TRBV29-1	.	CSAPGQGGTDTQYF	TGCAGCGCACCGGGCCAAGGGGGCACAGATACGCAGTATTTT